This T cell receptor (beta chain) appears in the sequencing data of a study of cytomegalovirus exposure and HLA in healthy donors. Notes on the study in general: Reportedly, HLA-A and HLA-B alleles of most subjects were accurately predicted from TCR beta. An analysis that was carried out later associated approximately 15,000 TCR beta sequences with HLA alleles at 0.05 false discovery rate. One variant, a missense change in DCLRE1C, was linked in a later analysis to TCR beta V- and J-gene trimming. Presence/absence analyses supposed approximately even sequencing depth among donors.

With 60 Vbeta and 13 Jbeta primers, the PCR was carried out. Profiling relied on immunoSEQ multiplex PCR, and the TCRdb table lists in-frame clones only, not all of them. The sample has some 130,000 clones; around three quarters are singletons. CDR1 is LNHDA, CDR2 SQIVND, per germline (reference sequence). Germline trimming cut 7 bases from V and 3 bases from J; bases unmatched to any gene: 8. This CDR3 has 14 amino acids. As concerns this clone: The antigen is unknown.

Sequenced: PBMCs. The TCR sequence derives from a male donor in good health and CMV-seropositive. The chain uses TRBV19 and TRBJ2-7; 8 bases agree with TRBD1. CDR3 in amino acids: CASMGSTGDYEQYF. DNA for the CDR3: TGTGCCAGTATGGGATCGACAGGGGACTACGAGCAGTACTTC. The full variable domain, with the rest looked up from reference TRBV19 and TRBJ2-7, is DGGITQSPKYLFRKEGQNVTLSCEQNLNHDAMYWYRQDPGQGLRLIYYSQIVNDFQKGDIAEGYSVSREKKESFPLTVTSAQKNPTAFYLCASMGSTGDYEQYFGPGTRLTVT.